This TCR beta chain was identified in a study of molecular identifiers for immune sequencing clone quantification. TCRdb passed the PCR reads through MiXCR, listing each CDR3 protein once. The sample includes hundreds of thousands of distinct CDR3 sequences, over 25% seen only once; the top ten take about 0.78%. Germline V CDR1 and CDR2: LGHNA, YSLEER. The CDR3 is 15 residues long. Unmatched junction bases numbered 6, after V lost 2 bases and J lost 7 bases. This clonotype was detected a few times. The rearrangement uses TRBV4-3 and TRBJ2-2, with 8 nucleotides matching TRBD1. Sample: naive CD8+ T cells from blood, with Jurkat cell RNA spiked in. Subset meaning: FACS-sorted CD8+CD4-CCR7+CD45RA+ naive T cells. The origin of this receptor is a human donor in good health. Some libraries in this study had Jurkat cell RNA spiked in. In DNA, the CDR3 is TGCGCCAGCAGCCAATCGCAGGGGGCAGTCGGGGAGCTGTTTTTT. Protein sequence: CASSQSQGAVGELFF.